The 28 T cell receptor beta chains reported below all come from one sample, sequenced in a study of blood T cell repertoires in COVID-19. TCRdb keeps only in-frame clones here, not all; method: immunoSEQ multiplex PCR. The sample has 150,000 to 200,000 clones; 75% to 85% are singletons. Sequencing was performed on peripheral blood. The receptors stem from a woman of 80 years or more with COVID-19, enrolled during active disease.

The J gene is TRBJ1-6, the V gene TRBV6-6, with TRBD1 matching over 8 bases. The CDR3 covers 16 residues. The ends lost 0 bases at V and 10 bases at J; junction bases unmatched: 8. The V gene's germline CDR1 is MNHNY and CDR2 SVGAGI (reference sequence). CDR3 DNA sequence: TGTGCCAGCAGTTACTCGGGCGGGACAGGAAGGTCACCCCTCCACTTT. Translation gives CASSYSGGTGRSPLHF.

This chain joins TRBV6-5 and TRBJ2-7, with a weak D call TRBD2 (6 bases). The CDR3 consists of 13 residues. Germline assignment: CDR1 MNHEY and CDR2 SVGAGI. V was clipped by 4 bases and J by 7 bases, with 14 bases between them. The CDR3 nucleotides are TGTGCCAGCAGTTTACTAAACAGCGGGGAGCAGTACTTC. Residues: CASSLLNSGEQYF.

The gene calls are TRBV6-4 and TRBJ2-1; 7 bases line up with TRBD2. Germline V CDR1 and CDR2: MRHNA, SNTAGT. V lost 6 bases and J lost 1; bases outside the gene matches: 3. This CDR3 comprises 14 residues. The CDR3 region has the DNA TGTGCCAGCAGCCGGACTAGATCCTACAATGAGCAGTTCTTC. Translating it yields CASSRTRSYNEQFF.

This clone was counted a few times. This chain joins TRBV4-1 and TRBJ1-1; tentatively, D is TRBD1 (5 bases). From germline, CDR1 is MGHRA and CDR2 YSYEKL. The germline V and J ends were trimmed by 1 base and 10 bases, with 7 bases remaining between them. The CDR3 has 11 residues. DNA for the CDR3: TGCGCCAGCAGCCAAGGACAGTTAGCTTTCTTT. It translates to CASSQGQLAFF.

The DNA for the CDR3 is TGCAGCGTTGAACCGTACATGAACACTGAAGCTTTCTTT. Amino acids: CSVEPYMNTEAFF. The chain couples TRBV29-1 to TRBJ1-1, with D uncertain. Per the germline V gene, CDR1 is SQVTM and CDR2 is ANQGSEA. The CDR3 loop spans 13 amino acids. Trimming took 2 bases from V and 0 from J, leaving 7 bases between them.

The DNA for the CDR3 is TGTGCCAGCAGTGAGAGCGGAGAGCAGTTCTTC. Protein product: CASSESGEQFF. The rearrangement joins TRBV6-1 to TRBJ2-1, with TRBD2 as a possible D gene (5 bases). The germline CDR1 and CDR2 sequences are MNHNS and SASEGT. V was shortened by 3 bases and J by 10 bases, with 7 bases between the two germline ends. CDR3 size: 11 residues.

CDR3 DNA: TGTGCCAGCTCGGCCTCCACTACGCTTGGCGAGCAGTACTTC. Residues: CASSASTTLGEQYF. The V and J genes are TRBV14 and TRBJ2-7; D remains unclear. From germline, CDR1 is SGHDN and CDR2 FVKESK. CDR3 length: 14 amino acids. V was cut by 8 bases and J by 6 bases, with 20 bases left in between.

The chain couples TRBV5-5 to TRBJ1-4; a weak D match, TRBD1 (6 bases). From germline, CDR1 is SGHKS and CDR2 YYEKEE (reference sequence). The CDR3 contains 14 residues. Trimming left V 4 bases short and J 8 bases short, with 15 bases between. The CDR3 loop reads CASSNTGMSEKLFF. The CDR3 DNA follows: TGTGCCAGCAGCAATACAGGGATGAGCGAAAAACTGTTTTTT.

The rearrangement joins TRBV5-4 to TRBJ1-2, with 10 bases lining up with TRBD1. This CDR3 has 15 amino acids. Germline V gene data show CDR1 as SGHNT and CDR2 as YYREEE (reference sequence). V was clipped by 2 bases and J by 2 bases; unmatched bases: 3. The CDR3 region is CASSFPGQGNYGYTF. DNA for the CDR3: TGTGCCAGCAGCTTTCCGGGACAGGGGAACTATGGCTACACCTTC. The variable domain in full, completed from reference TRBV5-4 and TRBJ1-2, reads ETGVTQSPTHLIKTRGQQVTLRCSSQSGHNTVSWYQQALGQGPQFIFQYYREEENGRGNFPPRFSGLQFPNYSSELNVNALELDDSALYLCASSFPGQGNYGYTFGSGTRLTVV.

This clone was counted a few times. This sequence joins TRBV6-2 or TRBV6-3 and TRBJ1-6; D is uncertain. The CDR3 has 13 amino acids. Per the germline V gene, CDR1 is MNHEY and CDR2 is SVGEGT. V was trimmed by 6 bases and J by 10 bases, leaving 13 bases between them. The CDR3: CASSEPGRSPLHF. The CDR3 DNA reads TGTGCCAGCAGCGAGCCGGGTCGATCACCCCTCCACTTT.

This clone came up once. CDR3 nucleotide sequence: TGCAGTGCTAATGACGCTAGCGGGGGGACCACAGATACGCAGTATTTT. It translates to CSANDASGGTTDTQYF. The chain carries TRBV20-1 and TRBJ2-3; 11 nucleotides align to TRBD2. The CDR3 totals 16 residues. The germline V gene encodes CDR1 DFQATT and CDR2 SNEGSKA (reference sequence). J gave up 2 bases and V 4 bases, and 8 bases lay outside the gene matches.

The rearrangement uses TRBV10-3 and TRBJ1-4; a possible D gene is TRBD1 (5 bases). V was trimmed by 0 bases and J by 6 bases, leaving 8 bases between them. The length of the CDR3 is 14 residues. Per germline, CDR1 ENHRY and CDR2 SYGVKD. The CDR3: CAISESQGDEKLFF. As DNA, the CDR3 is TGTGCCATCAGTGAGTCGCAAGGGGATGAAAAACTGTTTTTT.

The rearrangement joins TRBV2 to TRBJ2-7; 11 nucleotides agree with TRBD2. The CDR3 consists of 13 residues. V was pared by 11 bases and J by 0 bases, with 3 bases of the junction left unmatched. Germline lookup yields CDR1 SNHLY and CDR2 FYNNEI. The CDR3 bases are TGTGCCGGGACTAGCGGCATCTCCTACGAGCAGTACTTC. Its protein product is CAGTSGISYEQYF. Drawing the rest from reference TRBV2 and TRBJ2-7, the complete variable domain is EPEVTQTPSHQVTQMGQEVILRCVPISNHLYFYWYRQILGQKVEFLVSFYNNEISEKSEIFDDQFSVERPDGSNFTLKIRSTKLEDSAMYFCAGTSGISYEQYFGPGTRLTVT.

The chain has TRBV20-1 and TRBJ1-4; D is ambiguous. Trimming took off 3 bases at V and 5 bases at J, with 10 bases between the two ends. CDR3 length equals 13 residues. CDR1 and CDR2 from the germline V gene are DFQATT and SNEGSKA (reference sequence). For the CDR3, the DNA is TGCAGTGCTAGTTCCGAGAACAATGAAAAACTGTTTTTT. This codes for CSASSENNEKLFF.

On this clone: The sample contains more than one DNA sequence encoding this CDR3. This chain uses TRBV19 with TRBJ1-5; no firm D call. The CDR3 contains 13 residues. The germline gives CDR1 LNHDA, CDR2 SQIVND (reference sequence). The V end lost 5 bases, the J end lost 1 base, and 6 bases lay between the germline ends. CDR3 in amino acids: CASSPLSNQPQHF. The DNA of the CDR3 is TGTGCCAGTAGTCCGTTAAGCAATCAGCCCCAGCATTTT. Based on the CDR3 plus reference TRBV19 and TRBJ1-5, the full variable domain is DGGITQSPKYLFRKEGQNVTLSCEQNLNHDAMYWYRQDPGQGLRLIYYSQIVNDFQKGDIAEGYSVSREKKESFPLTVTSAQKNPTAFYLCASSPLSNQPQHFGDGTRLSIL.

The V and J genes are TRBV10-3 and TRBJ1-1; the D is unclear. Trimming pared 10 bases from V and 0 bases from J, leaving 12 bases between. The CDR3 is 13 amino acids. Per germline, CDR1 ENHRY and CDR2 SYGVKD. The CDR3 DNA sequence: TGTGCCACACTATCCACACTGAACACTGAAGCTTTCTTT. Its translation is CATLSTLNTEAFF.

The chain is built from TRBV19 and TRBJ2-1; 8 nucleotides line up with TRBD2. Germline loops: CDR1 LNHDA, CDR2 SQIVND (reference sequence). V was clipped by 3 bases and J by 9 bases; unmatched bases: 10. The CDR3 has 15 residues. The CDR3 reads CASSIGHLGRGEQFF. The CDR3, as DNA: TGTGCCAGTAGTATTGGCCACCTCGGGAGGGGTGAGCAGTTCTTC.

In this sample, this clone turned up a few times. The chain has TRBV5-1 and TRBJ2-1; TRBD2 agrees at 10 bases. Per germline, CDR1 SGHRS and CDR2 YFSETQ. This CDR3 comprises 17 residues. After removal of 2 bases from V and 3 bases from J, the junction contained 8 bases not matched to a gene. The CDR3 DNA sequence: TGCGCCAGCAGCTTTCAGGAAGCGGGAGGGGGCTACAATGAGCAGTTCTTC. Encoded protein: CASSFQEAGGGYNEQFF.

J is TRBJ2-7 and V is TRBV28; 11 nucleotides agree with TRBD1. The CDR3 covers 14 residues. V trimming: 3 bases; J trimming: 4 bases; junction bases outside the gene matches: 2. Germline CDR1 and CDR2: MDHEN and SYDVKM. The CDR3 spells CASSFGDRGYEQYF. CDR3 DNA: TGTGCCAGCAGTTTCGGGGACAGGGGGTACGAGCAGTACTTC.

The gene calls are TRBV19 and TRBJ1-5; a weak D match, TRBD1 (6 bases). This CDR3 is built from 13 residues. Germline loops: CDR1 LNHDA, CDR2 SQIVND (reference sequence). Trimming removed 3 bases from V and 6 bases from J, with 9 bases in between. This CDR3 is CASSIRGGQPQHF. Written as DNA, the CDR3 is TGTGCCAGTAGTATCAGGGGTGGTCAGCCCCAGCATTTT.

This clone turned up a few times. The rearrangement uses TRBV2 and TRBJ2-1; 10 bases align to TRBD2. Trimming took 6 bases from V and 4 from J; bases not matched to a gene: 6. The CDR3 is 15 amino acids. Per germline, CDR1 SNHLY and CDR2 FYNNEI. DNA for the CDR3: TGTGCCAGCAGCCGGACTAGCGGAACATACAATGAGCAGTTCTTC. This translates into CASSRTSGTYNEQFF.

In DNA form, the CDR3 reads TGTGCCAGTAGCTATCTGGGGGGTCGGACTGAAGCTTTCTTT. Encoded protein: CASSYLGGRTEAFF. This chain uses TRBV19 with TRBJ1-1, with D perhaps matching TRBD1 (5 bases). Per germline, CDR1 LNHDA and CDR2 SQIVND (reference sequence). The CDR3 length is 14 residues. Trimming left V 6 bases short and J 5 bases short, with 16 bases between.

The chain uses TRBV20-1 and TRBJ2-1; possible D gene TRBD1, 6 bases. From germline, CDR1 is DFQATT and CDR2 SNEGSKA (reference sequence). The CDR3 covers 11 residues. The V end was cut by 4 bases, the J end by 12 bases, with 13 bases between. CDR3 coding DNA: TGCAGTGCTACTTACAGGGAATTGCAGTTCTTC. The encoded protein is CSATYRELQFF.

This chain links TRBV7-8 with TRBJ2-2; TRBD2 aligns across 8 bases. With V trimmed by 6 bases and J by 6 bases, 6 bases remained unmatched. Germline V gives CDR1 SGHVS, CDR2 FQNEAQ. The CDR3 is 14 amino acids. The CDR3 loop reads CASRRTSLAGELFF. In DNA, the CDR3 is TGTGCCAGCAGGCGGACTAGCTTAGCCGGGGAGCTGTTTTTT.

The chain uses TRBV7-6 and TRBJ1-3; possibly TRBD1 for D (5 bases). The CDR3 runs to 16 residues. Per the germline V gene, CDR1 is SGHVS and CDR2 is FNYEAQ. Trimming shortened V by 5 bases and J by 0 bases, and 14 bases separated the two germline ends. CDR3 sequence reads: CASSPQDRSSGNTIYF. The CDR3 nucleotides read TGTGCCAGCAGCCCGCAAGACAGAAGCTCTGGAAACACCATATATTTT.

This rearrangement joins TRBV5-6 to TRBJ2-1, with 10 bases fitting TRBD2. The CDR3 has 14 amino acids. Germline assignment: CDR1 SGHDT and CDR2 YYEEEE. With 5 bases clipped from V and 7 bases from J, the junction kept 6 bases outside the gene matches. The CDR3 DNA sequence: TGTGCCAGCAGTTTAGCGGGGGGTTTAAATGAGCAGTTCTTC. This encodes CASSLAGGLNEQFF.

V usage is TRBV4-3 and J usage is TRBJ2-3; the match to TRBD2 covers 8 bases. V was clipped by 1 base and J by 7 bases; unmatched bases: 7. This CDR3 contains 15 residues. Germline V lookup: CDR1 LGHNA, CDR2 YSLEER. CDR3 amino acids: CASSQARSSGYTQYF. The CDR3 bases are TGCGCCAGCAGCCAAGCAAGGTCTAGCGGGTATACGCAGTATTTT.

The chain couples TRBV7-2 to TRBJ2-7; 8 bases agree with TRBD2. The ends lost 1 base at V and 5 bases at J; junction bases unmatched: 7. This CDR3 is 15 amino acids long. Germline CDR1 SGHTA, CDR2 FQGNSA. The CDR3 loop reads CASSLVGTSSDEQYF. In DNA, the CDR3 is TGTGCCAGCAGCTTAGTGGGGACTAGTAGCGACGAGCAGTACTTC.